What follows describes a single T cell receptor beta chain. No antigen is known for it. The DNA is omitted, as the CDR3 cannot be located on it reliably, and the CDR3 follows TCRdb's listing. The CDR3 contains 21 residues when both ends are counted. The V gene's germline CDR1 is MNHEY and CDR2 SVGEGT. The source of the sample is a study of glioma-infiltrating T cells. Study-level points and caveats: Above-expected tissue-blood divergence occurred in all gliomas, most in low-grade ones.

TCR alpha and beta CDR3 regions were amplified from RNA using iRepertoire nested multiplex PCR. TCRdb processed the multiplex PCR reads anew with MiXCR; each CDR3 protein has one entry. The table lists under 3,500 distinct CDR3 sequences, 35% to 55% of them singletons, with roughly 50% in the top ten. The sequence came from a human donor with low-grade glioma or glioblastoma, undergoing nonglioma brain surgery, or in good health (not recorded which). The sample consisted of glioma tissue, nonneoplastic brain tissue, or PBMCs (not recorded which). This rearrangement joins TRBV6-2 or TRBV6-3 to TRBJ2-6; TRBD2 is the table's D call and was not checked against the DNA. The CDR3 spells CASSSGTNTGELFFGANVLTF.